A single sample gave rise to the 16 T cell receptor beta chains below, sequenced in a study of shared clonotypes between healthy human individuals. Here immunoSEQ multiplex PCR was the method, and the copy in TCRdb shows in-frame clones only, minus some. Of roughly 330,000 clones in the sample, around 67% were seen once. The material sequenced was memory CD4+ T cells sorted from blood. Documented subset: CD45RA-negative fraction. The receptors here all came from a man aged 30 to 45 in good health.

The sample holds a few counts of this clone. This chain joins TRBV21-1 and TRBJ2-7; TRBD2 reflects the table's D call only, with no check against the DNA. TRBV21-1 is shown as a pseudogene. This CDR3 is built from 14 residues. For the CDR3, the DNA is TGTGCCAGCAGCAAAGTGGGGGGGATCCACGAGCAGTACTTC. This sequence encodes CASSKVGGIHEQYF.

This sequence joins TRBV7-7 and TRBJ2-5; 13 bases agree with TRBD2. The CDR3 is made up of 16 amino acids. Trimming removed 1 base from V and 5 bases from J; junction bases left unmatched: 4. CDR1 is SSHAT, CDR2 FNYEAQ, per germline (reference sequence). CDR3: CASSLVGLAGSETQYF. The CDR3 DNA sequence: TGTGCCAGCAGCTTAGTGGGACTAGCGGGAAGTGAGACCCAGTACTTC.

The chain links TRBV19 to TRBJ2-5; a weak D match, TRBD2 (5 bases). The CDR3 has 16 residues. CDR1 is LNHDA, CDR2 SQIVND, per germline (reference sequence). The V end lost 3 bases, the J end lost 4 bases, and 18 bases lay between the germline ends. The CDR3 region is CASSIRLVGVGETQYF. The DNA of the CDR3 is TGTGCCAGTAGTATTCGATTAGTGGGAGTCGGAGAGACCCAGTACTTC.

The chain uses TRBV10-3 and TRBJ2-5; tentatively, D is TRBD1 or TRBD2 (5 bases each). Germline V CDR1 and CDR2: ENHRY, SYGVKD. The CDR3 is 16 residues long. V lost 0 bases and J lost 6, with 17 bases in between. The CDR3 coding sequence is TGTGCCATCAGTGAGTCAAAGCCTAGCCAGGGACAGACCCAGTACTTC. Protein: CAISESKPSQGQTQYF.

The chain links TRBV6-6 to TRBJ2-7; 9 bases align to TRBD1. Trimming cost V 8 bases and J 3 bases; bases outside gene matches: 2. The germline gives CDR1 MNHNY, CDR2 SVGAGI (reference sequence). There are 12 residues in the CDR3. CDR3 sequence reads: CASRDRVYEQYF. The CDR3 DNA reads TGTGCCAGCCGGGACAGGGTCTACGAGCAGTACTTC.

The chain couples TRBV29-1 to TRBJ1-2; D not certain. This CDR3 is built from 15 residues. The V gene's germline CDR1 is SQVTM and CDR2 ANQGSEA. The V and J ends lost 7 bases and 7 bases respectively, with 25 bases between them. The DNA of the CDR3 is TGCAGCGCTAAGGAGGCAGGTCAAGAAACTGGTGGCTACACCTTC. Translated: CSAKEAGQETGGYTF.

This clone appeared once. The same CDR3 is also encoded by other DNA sequences in this sample. This sequence joins TRBV6-1 and TRBJ1-2; 12 bases are shared with TRBD1. This CDR3 comprises 15 residues. Germline loops: CDR1 MNHNS, CDR2 SASEGT. V was pared by 6 bases and J by 2 bases, with 4 bases of the junction left unmatched. The CDR3, as DNA: TGTGCCAGCAGGGGACAGGGGGCCGGGAACTATGGCTACACCTTC. It yields the protein CASRGQGAGNYGYTF.

The gene calls are TRBV19 and TRBJ1-5; the D is unclear. The V gene lost 1 base and the J gene lost 4 bases, with 32 bases spanning the gap. This CDR3 is built from 22 residues. Germline V gene lookup returns CDR1 LNHDA and CDR2 SQIVND (reference sequence). Written as DNA, the CDR3 is TGTGCCAGTAGTATAGGGTACGTTAGGGATCTTCTCTCCCCACAACCGAATCAGCCCCAGCATTTT. It translates to CASSIGYVRDLLSPQPNQPQHF. The full variable domain, in which reference TRBV19 and TRBJ1-5 provide the parts outside the CDR3, is DGGITQSPKYLFRKEGQNVTLSCEQNLNHDAMYWYRQDPGQGLRLIYYSQIVNDFQKGDIAEGYSVSREKKESFPLTVTSAQKNPTAFYLCASSIGYVRDLLSPQPNQPQHFGDGTRLSIL.

The rearrangement links TRBV27 to TRBJ2-7; maybe TRBD1 (6 bases). Between the trimmed V and J ends, which lost 4 bases and 1 base, there was a span of 14 bases. This CDR3 is 15 amino acids long. Germline-derived CDR1 and CDR2 are MNHEY and SMNVEV (reference sequence). CDR3 coding DNA: TGTGCCAGCAGTTCCACAGGGACGGCTTCCTACGAGCAGTACTTC. The encoded protein is CASSSTGTASYEQYF.

The chain links TRBV6-5 to TRBJ1-4, with a weak D call TRBD1 (6 bases). This CDR3 is built from 15 residues. The V end was cut by 6 bases, the J end by 8 bases, with 19 bases between. Germline CDR1 and CDR2: MNHEY and SVGAGI. The CDR3 DNA reads as TGTGCCAGCAGCCGTGGTGGGCAGGGGATGGAAAAACTGTTTTTT. Its protein product is CASSRGGQGMEKLFF.

This clone has more than one count but fewer than ten. V usage is TRBV6-5 and J usage is TRBJ1-5; D remains unclear. CDR1 is MNHEY and CDR2 is SVGAGI in the germline V gene. The CDR3 is made up of 16 amino acids. Trimming removed 4 bases at V and 4 bases at J, with 17 bases between. DNA for the CDR3: TGTGCCAGCAGTTTTCGGGCCCCAGGATGGAATCAGCCCCAGCATTTT. Amino acid sequence: CASSFRAPGWNQPQHF.

The chain employs TRBV11-3 and TRBJ2-2; the D call may be TRBD1 or TRBD2 (5 bases each). Per germline, CDR1 SGHNT and CDR2 YENEEA. The length of the CDR3 is 13 residues. V was trimmed by 3 bases and J by 6 bases, leaving 8 bases between them. DNA for the CDR3: TGTGCCAGCAGCTTTGGGGACCCCGGGGAGCTGTTTTTT. Its protein is CASSFGDPGELFF.

This clone was observed a handful of times. V gene TRBV2 combines with J gene TRBJ1-5; D not certain. Trimming removed 6 bases from V and 6 bases from J, with 12 bases in between. This CDR3 has 13 residues. CDR1 SNHLY and CDR2 FYNNEI come from the germline V gene. The CDR3 DNA follows: TGTGCCAGCAGCTCACAAAGGAGTCAGCCCCAGCATTTT. Residues: CASSSQRSQPQHF.

The V call is TRBV5-1, the J call TRBJ2-5, with D uncertain. The CDR3 consists of 14 residues. Trimming took 5 bases from V and 1 from J, leaving 12 bases between them. Germline-derived CDR1 and CDR2 are SGHRS and YFSETQ. CDR3 residues: CASSSKGPQETQYF. For the CDR3, the DNA is TGCGCCAGCAGTTCCAAAGGGCCCCAAGAGACCCAGTACTTC. Looking up the rest from reference TRBV5-1 and TRBJ2-5 gives the full variable domain: KAGVTQTPRYLIKTRGQQVTLSCSPISGHRSVSWYQQTPGQGLQFLFEYFSETQRNKGNFPGRFSGRQFSNSRSEMNVSTLELGDSALYLCASSSKGPQETQYFGPGTRLLVL.

With regard to this clone: A far larger clone is just one base off, so this is likely a read error. Other DNA sequences from this sample encode an identical CDR3 as well. The chain employs TRBV18 and TRBJ1-5; 9 positions match TRBD1. From germline, CDR1 is KGHSH and CDR2 LQKENI. The CDR3 contains 15 residues. V lost 2 bases and J lost 1; bases outside the gene matches: 0. CDR3 residues: CASSPGQGSNQPQHF. CDR3 DNA sequence: TGTGCCAGCTCACCAGGACAGGGGAGCAATCAGCCCCAGCATTTT.

V usage is TRBV28 and J usage is TRBJ1-2; D is uncertain. This CDR3 comprises 12 residues. Trimming shortened V by 3 bases and J by 7 bases, and 9 bases separated the two germline ends. Germline V gives CDR1 MDHEN, CDR2 SYDVKM. CDR3 coding DNA: TGTGCCAGCAGTTTTCGGGGAGCTGGCTACACCTTC. Protein sequence: CASSFRGAGYTF.